These T cell receptor beta chains were read from a single sample in a study of cytomegalovirus exposure and HLA in healthy donors. TCRdb keeps only in-frame clones here, not all; method: immunoSEQ multiplex PCR. The top ten hold 5% to 8.5% of the sample, which has around 150,000 clones, 79% seen once. The material sequenced was PBMCs. The receptors stem from a man aged 35 to 55 in good health and CMV-seropositive. The CDR3 runs from the conserved cysteine through the conserved F or W. The order of the fields is J gene, D gene, V gene, clone size, CDR3 DNA, CDR3 protein. The D gene is left open where the match is weak. A clone size is listed for some rows: how often the clone was seen (once, few, many), or a class if it is expanded.

J gene: TRBJ2-5
D gene: TRBD1
V gene: TRBV10-3
clone size: NA
CDR3 DNA: TGTGCCATCAGTGGGGGACAGGGGGCCGAGACCCAGTACTTC
CDR3 protein: CAISGGQGAETQYF

J gene: TRBJ2-2
D gene: NA
V gene: TRBV9
clone size: NA
CDR3 DNA: TGTGCCAGCAGCGTAACGGGGACACCGAACACCGGGGAGCTGTTTTTT
CDR3 protein: CASSVTGTPNTGELFF

J gene: TRBJ1-6
D gene: TRBD1
V gene: TRBV5-4
clone size: NA
CDR3 DNA: TGTGCCAGCAGTCAAGACAGGGGAAATTCACCCCTCCACTTT
CDR3 protein: CASSQDRGNSPLHF

J gene: TRBJ2-2
D gene: TRBD2
V gene: TRBV7-7
clone size: NA
CDR3 DNA: TGTGCTAGCAGCTCCGGGGGGAACGGGGAGCTGTTTTTT
CDR3 protein: CASSSGGNGELFF

J gene: TRBJ1-1
D gene: NA
V gene: TRBV2
clone size: NA
CDR3 DNA: TGTGCCAGCAGGAAGGAGGGAAATTCCGAAGCTTTCTTT
CDR3 protein: CASRKEGNSEAFF

J gene: TRBJ2-7
D gene: NA
V gene: TRBV6-6
clone size: NA
CDR3 DNA: TGTGCCAGCCCCCCCTCCGGACGGGACTACGAGCAGTACTTC
CDR3 protein: CASPPSGRDYEQYF

J gene: TRBJ2-1
D gene: TRBD2
V gene: TRBV11-2
clone size: NA
CDR3 DNA: TGTGCCAGCAGCTCCAATAGCGGGAGGGGACACAATGAGCAGTTCTTC
CDR3 protein: CASSSNSGRGHNEQFF

J gene: TRBJ2-1
D gene: TRBD2
V gene: TRBV15
clone size: NA
CDR3 DNA: TGTGCCACCAGCAGAGGCATGGGACTAGCGTACAATGAGCAGTTCTTC
CDR3 protein: CATSRGMGLAYNEQFF

J gene: TRBJ2-6
D gene: TRBD1
V gene: TRBV11-2
clone size: once
CDR3 DNA: TGTGCCAGCAGCAAGACAGGGGGGACTGGGGCCAACGTCCTGACTTTC
CDR3 protein: CASSKTGGTGANVLTF

J gene: TRBJ2-5
D gene: NA
V gene: TRBV5-6
clone size: NA
CDR3 DNA: TGTGCCAGCAGCTTGATGGTCGGGGAGACCCAGTACTTC
CDR3 protein: CASSLMVGETQYF

J gene: TRBJ1-1
D gene: NA
V gene: TRBV29-1
clone size: NA
CDR3 DNA: TGCAGCGTTGAAGAGGCGGGGGTGAACACTGAAGCTTTCTTT
CDR3 protein: CSVEEAGVNTEAFF

J gene: TRBJ1-4
D gene: TRBD1
V gene: TRBV10-3
clone size: NA
CDR3 DNA: TGTGCCATCAGTGAGTCGAAGGGGGCGGACGAAAAACTGTTTTTT
CDR3 protein: CAISESKGADEKLFF

J gene: TRBJ2-7
D gene: TRBD1
V gene: TRBV7-7
clone size: NA
CDR3 DNA: TGTGCCAGCAGCGGCGGACAGGGCGCCGAGCAGTACTTC
CDR3 protein: CASSGGQGAEQYF

J gene: TRBJ1-6
D gene: NA
V gene: TRBV5-1
clone size: NA
CDR3 DNA: TGCGCCAGCACCAAAGGGGAGGGGGTGATTTCACCCCTCCACTTT
CDR3 protein: CASTKGEGVISPLHF

J gene: TRBJ1-2
D gene: TRBD1
V gene: TRBV10-2
clone size: once
CDR3 DNA: TGCGCCAGCAGTGAGGGAGGACAGGCTCTGGATGGCTACACCTTC
CDR3 protein: CASSEGGQALDGYTF

J gene: TRBJ2-7
D gene: TRBD1
V gene: TRBV7-9
clone size: NA
CDR3 DNA: TGTGCCAGCAGCTTATCGAGGGGGCCTTCCTACGAGCAGTACTTC
CDR3 protein: CASSLSRGPSYEQYF

J gene: TRBJ2-2
D gene: TRBD1
V gene: TRBV5-1
clone size: NA
CDR3 DNA: TGCGCCAGTAGAACAGGGGGCTTAGGCACCGGGGAGCTGTTTTTT
CDR3 protein: CASRTGGLGTGELFF

J gene: TRBJ2-5
D gene: TRBD1
V gene: TRBV6-1
clone size: NA
CDR3 DNA: TGTGCCAGCAGTGAACGACAGGGGGCTGTCGGGACCCAGTACTTC
CDR3 protein: CASSERQGAVGTQYF

J gene: TRBJ2-1
D gene: TRBD2
V gene: TRBV11-2
clone size: few
CDR3 DNA: TGTGCCAGCAGCTTAGTCTGGGCGGGAGACTCTGAGCAGTTCTTC
CDR3 protein: CASSLVWAGDSEQFF

J gene: TRBJ1-4
D gene: NA
V gene: TRBV28
clone size: NA
CDR3 DNA: TGTGCCAGTGGGGGCGTTTATGAAACTAATGAAAAACTGTTTTTT
CDR3 protein: CASGGVYETNEKLFF

J gene: TRBJ2-1
D gene: NA
V gene: TRBV6-5
clone size: NA
CDR3 DNA: TGTGCCAGCAGTTACTACTACAGGGAACGGGACAATGAGCAGTTCTTC
CDR3 protein: CASSYYYRERDNEQFF

J gene: TRBJ2-7
D gene: NA
V gene: TRBV6-1
clone size: NA
CDR3 DNA: TGTGCCAGCAGCCTAGGAGATTACGAGCAGTACTTC
CDR3 protein: CASSLGDYEQYF

J gene: TRBJ1-4
D gene: NA
V gene: TRBV5-1
clone size: NA
CDR3 DNA: TGCGCCAGCAGCCCGGGGGGCCGAGCAACTAATGAAAAACTGTTTTTT
CDR3 protein: CASSPGGRATNEKLFF

J gene: TRBJ1-5
D gene: TRBD1
V gene: TRBV9
clone size: few
CDR3 DNA: TGTGCCAGCAGCGTGACAGGGGAGGAGCAGCCCCAGCATTTT
CDR3 protein: CASSVTGEEQPQHF

J gene: TRBJ2-3
D gene: NA
V gene: TRBV5-1
clone size: NA
CDR3 DNA: TGCGCCAGCAGCTTGTACCAGGCAACTAGCACAGATACGCAGTATTTT
CDR3 protein: CASSLYQATSTDTQYF

J gene: TRBJ2-4
D gene: NA
V gene: TRBV10-1
clone size: few
CDR3 DNA: TGCGCCCCGAATGGACCGCGGGGAAACATTCAGTACTTC
CDR3 protein: CAPNGPRGNIQYF

J gene: TRBJ1-1
D gene: NA
V gene: TRBV10-3
clone size: few
CDR3 DNA: TGTGCCATCAAGGGATCAGGGGCGCGGACTGAAGCTTTCTTT
CDR3 protein: CAIKGSGARTEAFF

J gene: TRBJ2-2
D gene: TRBD2
V gene: TRBV5-1
clone size: NA
CDR3 DNA: TGCGCCAGCAGCTTCGGTGGGGGAGGGGACACCGGGGAGCTGTTTTTT
CDR3 protein: CASSFGGGGDTGELFF

J gene: TRBJ2-7
D gene: TRBD2
V gene: TRBV30
clone size: NA
CDR3 DNA: TGTGCCTGGAGTGCCGGGACTAGTCTTGGGGAGCAGTACTTC
CDR3 protein: CAWSAGTSLGEQYF

J gene: TRBJ2-5
D gene: TRBD1
V gene: TRBV5-6
clone size: once
CDR3 DNA: TGTGCCAGCGATCAGGGGGCCCGGCAAGAGACCCAGTACTTC
CDR3 protein: CASDQGARQETQYF

J gene: TRBJ1-5
D gene: TRBD1
V gene: TRBV29-1
clone size: NA
CDR3 DNA: TGCAGCGTCGTCCAGGGGGCTGGTCAGCCCCAGCATTTT
CDR3 protein: CSVVQGAGQPQHF

J gene: TRBJ1-5
D gene: TRBD1
V gene: TRBV6-5
clone size: few
CDR3 DNA: TGTGCCAGCCGAAACAGGGGCCCCAGCAATCAGCCCCAGCATTTT
CDR3 protein: CASRNRGPSNQPQHF

J gene: TRBJ2-7
D gene: TRBD2
V gene: TRBV7-9
clone size: NA
CDR3 DNA: TGTGCCAGCAGCTTAGGTGGGGCTAGCGGGAGTACCTACGAGCAGTACTTC
CDR3 protein: CASSLGGASGSTYEQYF

J gene: TRBJ1-2
D gene: TRBD1
V gene: TRBV15
clone size: NA
CDR3 DNA: TGTGCCACCAGCAGTCGAACCGTCCCGGGACAGGGATTCGGATATGGCTACACCTTC
CDR3 protein: CATSSRTVPGQGFGYGYTF

J gene: TRBJ2-7
D gene: TRBD2
V gene: TRBV6-5
clone size: few
CDR3 DNA: TGTGCCATCGGGGGGGATGGAATGTCCGAGCAGTACTTC
CDR3 protein: CAIGGDGMSEQYF

J gene: TRBJ2-7
D gene: NA
V gene: TRBV27
clone size: once
CDR3 DNA: TGTGCCACCACAACAGGGGGGGATATCCACGAGCAGTACTTC
CDR3 protein: CATTTGGDIHEQYF

J gene: TRBJ1-4
D gene: NA
V gene: TRBV10-3
clone size: NA
CDR3 DNA: TGTGCCATCAGTGAGTCGAGGGGGTCGGGCGAAAAACTGTTTTTT
CDR3 protein: CAISESRGSGEKLFF

J gene: TRBJ1-4
D gene: TRBD1
V gene: TRBV5-4
clone size: once
CDR3 DNA: TGTGCCAGCAGCTTGGAATTTGGGACAGGGAACGAAAAACTGTTTTTT
CDR3 protein: CASSLEFGTGNEKLFF

J gene: TRBJ1-5
D gene: TRBD1
V gene: TRBV12-5
clone size: few
CDR3 DNA: TGTGCTAGTGGCTCCGGACGGGGACAGGTCCTCTATCAGCCCCAGCATTTT
CDR3 protein: CASGSGRGQVLYQPQHF

J gene: TRBJ2-3
D gene: NA
V gene: TRBV2
clone size: NA
CDR3 DNA: TGTGCCAGCAGTGCTAGCGCCCTTTATACGCAGTATTTT
CDR3 protein: CASSASALYTQYF

J gene: TRBJ1-6
D gene: NA
V gene: TRBV5-1
clone size: once
CDR3 DNA: TGCGCCAGCAGCTTGTCGCAGGGAAGGGGCTCACCCCTCCACTTT
CDR3 protein: CASSLSQGRGSPLHF

J gene: TRBJ2-1
D gene: NA
V gene: TRBV7-9
clone size: NA
CDR3 DNA: TGTGCCAGCAGCTTAGGGATACAGGGGGGGTCCTACAATGAGCAGTTCTTC
CDR3 protein: CASSLGIQGGSYNEQFF